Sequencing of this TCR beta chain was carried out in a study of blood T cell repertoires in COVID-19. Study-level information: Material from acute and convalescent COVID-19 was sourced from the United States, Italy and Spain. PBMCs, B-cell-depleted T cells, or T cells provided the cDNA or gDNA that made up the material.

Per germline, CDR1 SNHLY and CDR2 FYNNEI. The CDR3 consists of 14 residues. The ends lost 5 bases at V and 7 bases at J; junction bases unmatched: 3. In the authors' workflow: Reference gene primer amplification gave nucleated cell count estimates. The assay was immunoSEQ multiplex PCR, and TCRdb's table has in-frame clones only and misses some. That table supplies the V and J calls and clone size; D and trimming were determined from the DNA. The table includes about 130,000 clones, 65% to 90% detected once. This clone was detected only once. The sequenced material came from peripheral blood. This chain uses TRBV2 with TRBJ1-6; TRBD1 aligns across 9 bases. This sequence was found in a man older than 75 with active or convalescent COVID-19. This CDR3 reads CASSPGQGNSPLHF. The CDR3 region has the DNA TGTGCCAGCAGTCCGGGACAGGGAAATTCACCCCTCCACTTT.